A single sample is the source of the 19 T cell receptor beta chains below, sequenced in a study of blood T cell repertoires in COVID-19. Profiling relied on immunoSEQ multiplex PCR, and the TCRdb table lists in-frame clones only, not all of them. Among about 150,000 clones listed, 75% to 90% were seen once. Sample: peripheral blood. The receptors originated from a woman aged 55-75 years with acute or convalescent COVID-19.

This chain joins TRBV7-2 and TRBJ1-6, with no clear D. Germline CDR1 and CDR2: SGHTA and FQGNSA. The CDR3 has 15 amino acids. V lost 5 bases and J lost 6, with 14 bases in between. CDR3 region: CASSRPGLINSPLHF. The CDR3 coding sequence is TGTGCCAGCAGCCGGCCCGGACTCATTAATTCACCCCTCCACTTT.

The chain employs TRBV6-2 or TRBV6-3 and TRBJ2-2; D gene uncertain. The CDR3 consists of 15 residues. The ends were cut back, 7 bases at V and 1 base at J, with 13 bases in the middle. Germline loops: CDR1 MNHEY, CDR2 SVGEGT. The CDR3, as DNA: TGTGCCAGCACCCCATCTCCAGTGAACACCGGGGAGCTGTTTTTT. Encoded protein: CASTPSPVNTGELFF.

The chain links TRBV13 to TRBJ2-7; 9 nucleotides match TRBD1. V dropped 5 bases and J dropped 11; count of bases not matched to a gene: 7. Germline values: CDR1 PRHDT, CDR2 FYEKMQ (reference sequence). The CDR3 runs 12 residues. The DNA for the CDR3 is TGTGCCAGCAGCCGGAACCGGGACAGGGAGTACTTC. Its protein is CASSRNRDREYF.

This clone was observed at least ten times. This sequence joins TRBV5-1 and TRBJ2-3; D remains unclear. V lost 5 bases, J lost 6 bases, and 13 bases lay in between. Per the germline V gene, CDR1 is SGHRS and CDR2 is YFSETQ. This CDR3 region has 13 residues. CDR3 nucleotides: TGCGCCAGCAGGTCAGGCTTCGTGGATACGCAGTATTTT. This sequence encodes CASRSGFVDTQYF.

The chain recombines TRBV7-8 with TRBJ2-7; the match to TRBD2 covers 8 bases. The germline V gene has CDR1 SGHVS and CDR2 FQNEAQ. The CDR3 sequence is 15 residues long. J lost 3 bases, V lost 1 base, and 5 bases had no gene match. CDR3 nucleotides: TGTGCCAGCAGCTTAGTTGGTAGCGGGGTCTACGAGCAGTACTTC. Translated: CASSLVGSGVYEQYF.

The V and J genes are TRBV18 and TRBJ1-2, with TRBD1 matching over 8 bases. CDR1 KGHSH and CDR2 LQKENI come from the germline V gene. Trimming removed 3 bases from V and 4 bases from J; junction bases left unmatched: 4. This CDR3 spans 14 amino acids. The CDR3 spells CASSPSTGVYGYTF. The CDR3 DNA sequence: TGTGCCAGCTCACCTTCGACAGGGGTCTATGGCTACACCTTC.

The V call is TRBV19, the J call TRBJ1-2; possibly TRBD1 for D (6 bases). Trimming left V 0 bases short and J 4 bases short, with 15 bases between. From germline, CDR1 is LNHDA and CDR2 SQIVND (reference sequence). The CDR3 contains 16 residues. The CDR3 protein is CASSIDSLTGLYGYTF. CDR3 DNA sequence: TGTGCCAGTAGTATAGATTCCCTTACAGGGCTCTATGGCTACACCTTC.

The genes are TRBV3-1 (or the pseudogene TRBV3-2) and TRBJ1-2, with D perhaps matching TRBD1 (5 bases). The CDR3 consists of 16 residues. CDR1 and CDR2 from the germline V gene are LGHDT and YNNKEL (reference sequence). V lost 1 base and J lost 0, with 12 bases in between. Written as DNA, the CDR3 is TGTGCCAGCAGCCAAGGGGCGGGGGGTACTAACTATGGCTACACCTTC. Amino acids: CASSQGAGGTNYGYTF.

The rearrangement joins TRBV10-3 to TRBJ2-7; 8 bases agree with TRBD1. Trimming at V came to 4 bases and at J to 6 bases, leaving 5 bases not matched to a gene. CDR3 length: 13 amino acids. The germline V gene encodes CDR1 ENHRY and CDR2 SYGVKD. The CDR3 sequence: CAISGGTGGEQYF. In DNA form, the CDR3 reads TGTGCCATCAGTGGAGGGACAGGTGGCGAGCAGTACTTC.

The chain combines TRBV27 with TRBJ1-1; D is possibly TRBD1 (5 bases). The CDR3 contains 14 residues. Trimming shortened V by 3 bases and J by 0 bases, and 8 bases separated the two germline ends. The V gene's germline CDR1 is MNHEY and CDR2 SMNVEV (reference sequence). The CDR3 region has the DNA TGTGCCAGCAGTTTGGGGGGGTTGAACACTGAAGCTTTCTTT. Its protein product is CASSLGGLNTEAFF.

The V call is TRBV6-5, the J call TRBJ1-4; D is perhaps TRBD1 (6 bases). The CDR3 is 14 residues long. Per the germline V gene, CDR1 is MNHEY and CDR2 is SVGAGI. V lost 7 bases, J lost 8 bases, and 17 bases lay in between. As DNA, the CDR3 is TGTGCCAGCATGCTGGGGGGGCGGAGGGAAAAACTGTTTTTT. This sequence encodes CASMLGGRREKLFF.

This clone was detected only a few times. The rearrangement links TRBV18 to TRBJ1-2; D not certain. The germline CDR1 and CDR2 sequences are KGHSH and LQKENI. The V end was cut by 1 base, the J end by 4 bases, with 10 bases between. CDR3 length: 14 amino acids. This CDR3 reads CASSPREISYGYTF. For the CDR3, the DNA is TGTGCCAGCTCACCACGGGAGATCTCCTATGGCTACACCTTC.

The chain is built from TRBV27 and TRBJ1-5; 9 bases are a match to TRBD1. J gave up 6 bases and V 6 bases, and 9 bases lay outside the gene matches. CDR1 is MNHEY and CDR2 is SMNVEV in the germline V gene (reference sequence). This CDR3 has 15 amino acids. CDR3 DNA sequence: TGTGCCAGCAGCAACAGGGGGCTTGACGGTCAGCCCCAGCATTTT. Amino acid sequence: CASSNRGLDGQPQHF.

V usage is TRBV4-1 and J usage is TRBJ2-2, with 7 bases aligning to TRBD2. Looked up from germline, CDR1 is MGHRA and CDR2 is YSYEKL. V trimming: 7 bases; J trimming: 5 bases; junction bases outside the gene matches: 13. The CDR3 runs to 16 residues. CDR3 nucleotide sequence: TGCGCCAGCACCCCCCGTGGGGGGGAAAAGACCGGGGAGCTGTTTTTT. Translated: CASTPRGGEKTGELFF.

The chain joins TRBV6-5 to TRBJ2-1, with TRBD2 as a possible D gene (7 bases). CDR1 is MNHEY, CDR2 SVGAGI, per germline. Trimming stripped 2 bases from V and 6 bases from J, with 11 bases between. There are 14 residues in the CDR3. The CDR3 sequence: CASSYGGGLNEQFF. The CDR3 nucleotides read TGTGCCAGCAGTTACGGGGGGGGCCTCAATGAGCAGTTCTTC.

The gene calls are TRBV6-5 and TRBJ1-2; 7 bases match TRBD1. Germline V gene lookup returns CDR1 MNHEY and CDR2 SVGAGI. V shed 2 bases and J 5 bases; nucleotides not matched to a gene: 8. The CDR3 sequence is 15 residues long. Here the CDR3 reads CASSYTRTGSYGYTF. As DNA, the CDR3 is TGTGCCAGCAGTTACACTCGGACAGGATCATATGGCTACACCTTC.

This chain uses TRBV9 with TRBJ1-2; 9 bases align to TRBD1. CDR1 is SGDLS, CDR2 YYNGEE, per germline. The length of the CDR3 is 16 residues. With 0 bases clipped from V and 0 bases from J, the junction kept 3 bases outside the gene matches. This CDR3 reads CASSVATGGPNYGYTF. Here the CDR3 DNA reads TGTGCCAGCAGCGTAGCCACAGGGGGCCCTAACTATGGCTACACCTTC.

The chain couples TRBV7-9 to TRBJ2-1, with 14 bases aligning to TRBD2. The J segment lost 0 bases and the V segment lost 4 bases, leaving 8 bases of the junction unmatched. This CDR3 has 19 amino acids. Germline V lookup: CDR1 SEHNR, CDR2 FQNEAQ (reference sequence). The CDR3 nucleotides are TGTGCCAGCAGCTCCTCGGGACTAGCGGGGGTGAGCTCCTACAATGAGCAGTTCTTC. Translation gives CASSSSGLAGVSSYNEQFF.

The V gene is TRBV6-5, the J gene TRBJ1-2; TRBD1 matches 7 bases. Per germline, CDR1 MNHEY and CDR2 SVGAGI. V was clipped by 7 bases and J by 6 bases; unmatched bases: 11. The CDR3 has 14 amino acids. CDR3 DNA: TGTGCCAGCAACGCACTCGGACAGGCCCATGGCTACACCTTC. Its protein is CASNALGQAHGYTF.